Presented here are 20 T cell receptor beta chains from one specimen sequenced in a study of T cell repertoires in cytomegalovirus infection. A single record per CDR3 protein comes from TCRdb applying MiXCR to the reads. The table has roughly 730,000 distinct CDR3 sequences, 30% to 35% seen once. These TCRs are of unknown antigen specificity. Sequencing was performed on cultured PBMCs, taken from culture after CMV antigen stimulation. The receptors stem from a human donor in good health (CMV status not recorded). Some clones in this sample may be carry-over from other donors' samples.

In its sample, this clonotype was seen many times. At one boundary the junction diverges from the germline segment, which might be a read error. The V and J genes are TRBV7-2 and TRBJ2-3, with 9 bases lining up with TRBD2. CDR1 is SGHTA, CDR2 FQGNSA, per germline. The CDR3 is 17 residues long. The CDR3 loop reads CASNLGQREVGPDTQYF. The CDR3 DNA reads TGTGCCAGCAACTTAGGGCAGCGGGAGGTCGGCCCAGATACGCAGTATTTT.

This chain connects TRBV6-1 to TRBJ2-5; TRBD2 matches at 7 bases. The germline CDR1 and CDR2 sequences are MNHNS and SASEGT. This CDR3 has 17 residues. V shed 8 bases and J 0 bases; nucleotides not matched to a gene: 15. CDR3 in DNA: TGTGCCAGCCTTTGGACTAGACAGATAAAGTACCAAGAGACCCAGTACTTC. Amino acids: CASLWTRQIKYQETQYF.

This rearrangement joins TRBV5-4 to TRBJ2-3; 8 bases map to TRBD2. V dropped 1 base and J dropped 0; count of bases not matched to a gene: 4. The CDR3 totals 16 residues. The germline V gene encodes CDR1 SGHNT and CDR2 YYREEE (reference sequence). In nucleotides, the CDR3 is TGTGCCAGCAGCTTGAAAATAGCGGGGAGCACAGATACGCAGTATTTT. Protein sequence: CASSLKIAGSTDTQYF.

This chain joins TRBV2 and TRBJ1-1, with D perhaps matching TRBD1 (5 bases). Germline CDR1 SNHLY, CDR2 FYNNEI. Trimming took 3 bases from V and 4 from J, leaving 12 bases between them. The length of the CDR3 is 14 residues. The CDR3 DNA reads as TGTGCCAGCAGTGACAGGGTTGGGGCCACTGAAGCTTTCTTT. As protein: CASSDRVGATEAFF.

The gene calls are TRBV12-3 or TRBV12-4 and TRBJ1-3; unclear D gene. This CDR3 has 18 residues. Trimming left V 2 bases short and J 1 base short, with 18 bases between. The CDR3 reads CASSLRVYSRVSGNTIYF. The DNA of the CDR3 is TGTGCCAGCAGTTTAAGGGTCTACAGTAGGGTTTCTGGAAACACCATATATTTT.

This clonotype turned up a few times. This chain links TRBV5-4 with TRBJ2-7; D tentatively fits TRBD1 or TRBD2 (6 bases each). Germline values: CDR1 SGHNT, CDR2 YYREEE (reference sequence). V lost 6 bases and J 5 bases, leaving 18 bases between the germline ends. This CDR3 has 14 residues. CDR3 DNA: TGTGCCAGCACAAGGAGGGGGACGACGGACGAGCAGTACTTC. Its translation: CASTRRGTTDEQYF.

This sequence joins TRBV5-1 and TRBJ2-7, with TRBD1 matching over 8 bases. Trimming cost V 2 bases and J 3 bases; bases outside gene matches: 7. The germline gives CDR1 SGHRS, CDR2 YFSETQ. The CDR3 spans 15 residues. The CDR3 coding sequence is TGCGCCAGCAGCTTCTCCGGGACAGGAAACTACGAGCAGTACTTC. Its protein product is CASSFSGTGNYEQYF.

The chain couples TRBV7-9 to TRBJ2-3, with D unclear. V was clipped by 3 bases and J by 6 bases, with 7 bases between them. CDR3 size: 12 residues. Per the germline V gene, CDR1 is SEHNR and CDR2 is FQNEAQ (reference sequence). DNA of the CDR3: TGTGCCAGCAGCTTTTCCTGGGATACGCAGTATTTT. Translated: CASSFSWDTQYF.

The chain couples TRBV19 to TRBJ1-1, with D unclear. In germline, CDR1 is LNHDA, CDR2 SQIVND (reference sequence). CDR3 length equals 14 residues. Trimming stripped 9 bases from V and 4 bases from J, with 18 bases between. The CDR3 bases are TGTGCCAGCAAACCCGTGGGGTTGGGCACTGAAGCTTTCTTT. Translating gives CASKPVGLGTEAFF.

The chain combines TRBV11-2 with TRBJ2-1; 11 nucleotides match TRBD2. The CDR3 is made up of 15 amino acids. CDR1 is SGHAT and CDR2 is FQNNGV in the germline V gene. After removal of 5 bases from V and 8 bases from J, the junction contained 8 bases not matched to a gene. In nucleotides, the CDR3 is TGTGCCAGCAGCGCCCGACTAGCGGGATTCTATGAGCAGTTCTTC. It encodes CASSARLAGFYEQFF.

This rearrangement joins TRBV27 to TRBJ2-5; either TRBD1 or TRBD2 may supply D (5 bases each). Trimming removed 3 bases at V and 2 bases at J, with 13 bases between. The CDR3 totals 15 residues. Germline V CDR1 and CDR2: MNHEY, SMNVEV (reference sequence). The DNA of the CDR3 is TGTGCCAGCAGTTTTTTAAGGGGACCACAAGAGACCCAGTACTTC. Amino acids: CASSFLRGPQETQYF.

CDR3 in DNA: TGCAGTGCCCCGCCCCCGGGGAGCGTGGAGTACTTC. It translates to CSAPPPGSVEYF. The chain employs TRBV20-1 and TRBJ2-7; D is possibly TRBD2 (5 bases). The germline CDR1 and CDR2 sequences are DFQATT and SNEGSKA (reference sequence). V dropped 6 bases and J dropped 11 bases, with 20 bases sitting between them. The CDR3 consists of 12 residues.

The rearrangement uses TRBV5-4 and TRBJ1-1, with 10 bases fitting TRBD1. Germline assignment: CDR1 SGHNT and CDR2 YYREEE (reference sequence). Unmatched junction bases numbered 7, after V lost 4 bases and J lost 4 bases. CDR3 size: 15 residues. The CDR3 loop is CASSTTGGRGTEAFF. In nucleotides, the CDR3 is TGTGCCAGCAGCACGACAGGGGGCCGGGGCACTGAAGCTTTCTTT.

V is TRBV7-2 and J is TRBJ2-3; tentatively, D is TRBD1 or TRBD2 (5 bases each). The germline CDR1 and CDR2 sequences are SGHTA and FQGNSA. Trimming shortened V by 5 bases and J by 7 bases, and 25 bases separated the two germline ends. The CDR3 consists of 17 residues. CDR3 amino acids: CASSLNTGTEEKNTQYF. DNA for the CDR3: TGTGCCAGCAGCCTGAACACCGGGACGGAGGAAAAGAATACGCAGTATTTT. The entire variable domain, with the rest obtained from reference TRBV7-2 and TRBJ2-3, is as follows: GAGVSQSPSNKVTEKGKDVELRCDPISGHTALYWYRQSLGQGLEFLIYFQGNSAPDKSGLPSDRFSAERTGGSVSTLTIQRTQQEDSAVYLCASSLNTGTEEKNTQYFGPGTRLTVL.

V usage is TRBV12-3 or TRBV12-4 and J usage is TRBJ1-2, with a weak D call TRBD1 (6 bases). V lost 4 bases, J lost 6 bases, and 15 bases lay in between. The CDR3 sequence is 14 residues long. As DNA, the CDR3 is TGTGCCAGCAGTTGGACAGCTGTGGCGAATGGCTACACCTTC. Protein: CASSWTAVANGYTF.

The CDR3, as DNA: TGTGCCAGCAGACCCCAGGGGAGCAATCAGCCCCAGCATTTT. Translation gives CASRPQGSNQPQHF. The V call is TRBV12-3 or TRBV12-4, the J call TRBJ1-5; D perhaps matches TRBD1 (6 bases). Trimming shortened V by 6 bases and J by 1 base, and 10 bases separated the two germline ends. The CDR3 covers 14 residues.

There are a few counts of this clonotype. The V call is TRBV11-2, the J call TRBJ1-1; D is unresolved. V was clipped by 3 bases and J by 0 bases, with 8 bases between them. This CDR3 comprises 14 residues. The germline CDR1 and CDR2 sequences are SGHAT and FQNNGV. The CDR3 nucleotides are TGTGCCAGCAGCTTTACATCCATGAACACTGAAGCTTTCTTT. Its translation is CASSFTSMNTEAFF.

A few counts support this clonotype. V gene TRBV2 combines with J gene TRBJ2-3; TRBD2 matches 7 bases. The CDR3 loop spans 15 amino acids. Germline loops: CDR1 SNHLY, CDR2 FYNNEI. Trimming cost V 6 bases and J 5 bases; bases outside gene matches: 11. This CDR3 reads CASRRDYSGGDTQYF. The CDR3 region has the DNA TGTGCCAGCAGGAGGGACTATTCAGGTGGAGATACGCAGTATTTT.

This clonotype was counted only a few times. This rearrangement joins TRBV4-1 to TRBJ2-5; D uncertain. From germline, CDR1 is MGHRA and CDR2 YSYEKL. V shed 0 bases and J shed 2 bases, with 10 bases lying between them. The CDR3 extends over 15 amino acids. This CDR3 reads CASSQDLRRQETQYF. The CDR3 nucleotides are TGCGCCAGCAGCCAAGATTTAAGACGGCAAGAGACCCAGTACTTC.

This clonotype was picked up a small number of times. The chain recombines TRBV7-8 with TRBJ1-5; the match to TRBD1 covers 9 bases. V shed 6 bases, J shed 8 bases, and the junction held 8 bases outside the gene matches. CDR3 size: 14 residues. Germline values: CDR1 SGHVS, CDR2 FQNEAQ. The DNA for the CDR3 is TGTGCCAGCAGTTCTGACAGGGGGTTCAAGCCCCAGCATTTT. Protein product: CASSSDRGFKPQHF.